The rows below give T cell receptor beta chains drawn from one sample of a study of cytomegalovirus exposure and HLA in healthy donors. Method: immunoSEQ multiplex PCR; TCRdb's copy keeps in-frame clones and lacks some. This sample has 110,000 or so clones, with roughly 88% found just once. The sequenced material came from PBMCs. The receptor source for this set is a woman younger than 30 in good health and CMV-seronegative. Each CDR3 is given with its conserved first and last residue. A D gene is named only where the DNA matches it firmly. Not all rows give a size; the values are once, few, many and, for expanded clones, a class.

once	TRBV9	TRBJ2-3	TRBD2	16	TGTGCCAGCAGCCGCCCGGGACTAGCGGGGGGAGATACGCAGTATTTT	CASSRPGLAGGDTQYF
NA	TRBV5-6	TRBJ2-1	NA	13	TGTGCCAGCAGCTTCGGGACACCAAATGAGCAGTTCTTC	CASSFGTPNEQFF
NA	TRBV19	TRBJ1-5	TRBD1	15	TGTGCCAGTAGTGTGGCGCAGGGGGCGGCTCAGCCCCAGCATTTT	CASSVAQGAAQPQHF
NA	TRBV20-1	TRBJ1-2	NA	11	TGCAGTGCTAGAGAGAGGGTCGGCTACACCTTC	CSARERVGYTF
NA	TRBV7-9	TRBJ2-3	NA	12	TGTGCCAGCAGGGGGAGCGCGGATACGCAGTATTTT	CASRGSADTQYF
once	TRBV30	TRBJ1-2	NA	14	TGTGCCTGGAGTGTACGGCGGGCAGGCTATGGCTACACCTTC	CAWSVRRAGYGYTF
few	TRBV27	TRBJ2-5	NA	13	TGTGCCAGCAGTTTCAGCCGGGAGGAGACCCAGTACTTC	CASSFSREETQYF
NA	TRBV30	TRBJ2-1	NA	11	TGTGCCTGGAGTGTCAGTAATGAGCAGTTCTTC	CAWSVSNEQFF
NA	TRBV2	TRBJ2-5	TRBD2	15	TGTGCCAGCAGTGAGGGGGGGTGGGGTCAAGAGACCCAGTACTTC	CASSEGGWGQETQYF
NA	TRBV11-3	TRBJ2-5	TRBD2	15	TGTGCCAGCAGCGTCGGGACTAGCCCCCAAGAGACCCAGTACTTC	CASSVGTSPQETQYF
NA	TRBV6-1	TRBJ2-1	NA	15	TGTGCCAGCAGTGAATTACGGGGCTCCTACAATGAGCAGTTCTTC	CASSELRGSYNEQFF
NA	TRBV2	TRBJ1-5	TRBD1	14	TGTGCCAGCAGCTGGGGACAGCTAAATCAGCCCCAGCATTTT	CASSWGQLNQPQHF
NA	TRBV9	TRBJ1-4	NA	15	TGTGCCAGCAGCGCGACGACATCAACTAATGAAAAACTGTTTTTT	CASSATTSTNEKLFF
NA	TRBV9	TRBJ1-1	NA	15	TGTGCCAGCAGCCTCGGCGGGGCGGCGAACACTGAAGCTTTCTTT	CASSLGGAANTEAFF
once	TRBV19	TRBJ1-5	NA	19	TGTGCCAGTAGTATAGATGATTTTACCGCGACAGTGAGCAATCAGCCCCAGCATTTT	CASSIDDFTATVSNQPQHF
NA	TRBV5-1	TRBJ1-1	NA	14	TGCGCCAGCAGCTTGGGTCGTGGACAGACTGAAGCTTTCTTT	CASSLGRGQTEAFF
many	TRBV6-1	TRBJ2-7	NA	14	TGTGCCAGCAGCGCCGAGGGCCCCACCTACGAGCAGTACTTC	CASSAEGPTYEQYF
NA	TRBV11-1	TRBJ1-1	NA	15	TGTGCCAGCAGCGCCAGACAGAGGATAAACACTGAAGCTTTCTTT	CASSARQRINTEAFF
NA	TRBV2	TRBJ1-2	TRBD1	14	TGTGCCAGCGCTCCAGGGGGAGGTAACTATGGCTACACCTTC	CASAPGGGNYGYTF
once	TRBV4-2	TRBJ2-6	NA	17	TGTGCCAGCAGCCAAGATCAGTCAGGGTATGGGGCCAACGTCCTGACTTTC	CASSQDQSGYGANVLTF
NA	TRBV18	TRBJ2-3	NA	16	TGTGCCAGCTCACCATTGAGCGGGGACACGGTGGGTACGCAGTATTTT	CASSPLSGDTVGTQYF
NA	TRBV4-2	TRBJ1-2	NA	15	TGTGCCAGCAGCCAAGAGGGGCAATCGAACTATGGCTACACCTTC	CASSQEGQSNYGYTF
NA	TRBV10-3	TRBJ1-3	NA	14	TGTGCCATCACCCTTCAACAGGGCCCAAACACCATATATTTT	CAITLQQGPNTIYF
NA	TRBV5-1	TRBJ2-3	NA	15	TGCGCCAGCAGCTTGTCGGTTCTCAGCACAGATACGCAGTATTTT	CASSLSVLSTDTQYF
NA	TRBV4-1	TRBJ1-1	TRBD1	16	TGCGCCAGCAGCCAAGCCGGGACAGGGGGCTTAACTGAAGCTTTCTTT	CASSQAGTGGLTEAFF
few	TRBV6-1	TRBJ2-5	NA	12	TGTGCCAGCAGCATTAGTTGGGAGACCCAGTACTTC	CASSISWETQYF
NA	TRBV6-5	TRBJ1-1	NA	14	TGTGCCAGCAGTGCGGACAGCTTGGTCACTGAAGCTTTCTTT	CASSADSLVTEAFF
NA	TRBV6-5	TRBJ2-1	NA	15	TGTGCCAGCAGTTACTCCCCGGACGGGACAAATGAGCAGTTCTTC	CASSYSPDGTNEQFF
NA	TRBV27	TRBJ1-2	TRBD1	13	TGTGCCAGCACCGCTACAGGGGGCGGTGGCTACACCTTC	CASTATGGGGYTF
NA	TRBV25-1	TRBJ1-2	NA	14	TGTGCCAGCAGTGAAACATCTACAGGGCACGGCTACACCTTC	CASSETSTGHGYTF
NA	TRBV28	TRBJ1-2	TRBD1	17	TGTGCCAGCAGTTCACCCTTGTGGACAGGGGGGAACTATGGCTACACCTTC	CASSSPLWTGGNYGYTF
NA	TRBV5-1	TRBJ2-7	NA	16	TGCGCCAGCAGCTTGATGTATGCCGAGGTCCCCTACGAGCAGTACTTC	CASSLMYAEVPYEQYF
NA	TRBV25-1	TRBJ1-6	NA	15	TGTGCCAGCAGTGAAAGGAACAGCCCAGGTTCACCCCTCCACTTT	CASSERNSPGSPLHF
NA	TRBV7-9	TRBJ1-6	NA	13	TGTGCCAGCAGCCCAGGCTGGAATTCACCCCTCCACTTT	CASSPGWNSPLHF
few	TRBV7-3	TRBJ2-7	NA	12	TGTGCCAGCAGCCAGGTGGGGGGCGAGCAGTACTTC	CASSQVGGEQYF
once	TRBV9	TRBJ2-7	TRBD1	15	TGTGCCAGCAGCGTAGATGACAGGGGTAACTACGAGCAGTACTTC	CASSVDDRGNYEQYF
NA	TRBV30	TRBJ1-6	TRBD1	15	TGTGCCTGGAGTAACTTGAAGGGGGCGCTTTCACCCCTCCACTTT	CAWSNLKGALSPLHF
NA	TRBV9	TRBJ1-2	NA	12	TGTGCCAGCAGCGTCTCTAACTATGGCTACACCTTC	CASSVSNYGYTF
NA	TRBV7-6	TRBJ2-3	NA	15	TGTGCCAGCAGCGTGACTAGTGGTGGGACAGATACGCAGTATTTT	CASSVTSGGTDTQYF
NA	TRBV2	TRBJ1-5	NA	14	TGTGCCAGCAGTACGAGTAATAGCAATCAGCCCCAGCATTTT	CASSTSNSNQPQHF
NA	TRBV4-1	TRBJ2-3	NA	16	TGCGCCAGCAGCCCGCAAGGCGGGACTGGGCGGGATACGCAGTATTTT	CASSPQGGTGRDTQYF
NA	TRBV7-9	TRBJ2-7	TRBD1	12	TGTGCCAGCAGCCCAGGGGGCTACGAGCAGTACTTC	CASSPGGYEQYF
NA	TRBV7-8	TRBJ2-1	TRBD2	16	TGTGCCAGCAGCCCAATAGCGGGGGAGCCTTACAATGAGCAGTTCTTC	CASSPIAGEPYNEQFF
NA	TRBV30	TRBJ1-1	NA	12	TGTGCCTGGAGTGTACACGATGTTGAAGCTTTCTTT	CAWSVHDVEAFF
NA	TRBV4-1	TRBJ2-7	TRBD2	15	TGCGCCAGCAGCCAACCGACTAGCGGGAACTACGAGCAGTACTTC	CASSQPTSGNYEQYF
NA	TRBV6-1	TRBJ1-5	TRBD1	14	TGTGCCAGCTGGGGGGGACAGGGGGCGCGACCCCAGCATTTT	CASWGGQGARPQHF
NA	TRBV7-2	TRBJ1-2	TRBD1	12	TGTGCCAGCAGCCGACAGGGACAAGGCTACACCTTC	CASSRQGQGYTF
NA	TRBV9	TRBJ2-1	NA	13	TGTGCCAGCAGCGTAGGAGGAGGGGGCGAGGGGTTCTTC	CASSVGGGGEGFF
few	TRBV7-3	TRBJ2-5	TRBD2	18	TGTGCCAGCAGCTTAACAGGGCTAGCGGGGGGCGGGCAAGAGACCCAGTACTTC	CASSLTGLAGGGQETQYF
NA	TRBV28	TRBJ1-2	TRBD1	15	TGTGCCAGCAGTTCCCATGGGACAGGGGGCCTTGGCTACACCTTC	CASSSHGTGGLGYTF
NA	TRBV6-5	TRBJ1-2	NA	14	TGTGCCAGCAGTTATGCAGGGAATTTTTATGGCTACACCTTC	CASSYAGNFYGYTF
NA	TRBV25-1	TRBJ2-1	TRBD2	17	TGTGCCAGCAGTCCAATGGGACTAGTGAGCTCCTACAATGAGCAGTTCTTC	CASSPMGLVSSYNEQFF
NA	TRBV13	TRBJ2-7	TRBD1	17	TGTGCCAGCAGCTTAAGGTACGGGACAGGGGGGACTCTCGAGCAGTACTTC	CASSLRYGTGGTLEQYF
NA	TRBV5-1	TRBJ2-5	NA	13	TGCGCCAGCAGCCGGGAGCTCCAAGAGACCCAGTACTTC	CASSRELQETQYF
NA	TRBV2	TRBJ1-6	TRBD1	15	TGTGCCAGCAGAGACGACAGGGGGTATAATTCACCCCTCCACTTT	CASRDDRGYNSPLHF
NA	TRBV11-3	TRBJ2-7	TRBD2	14	TGTGCCAGCAGCTTATACGGGGGGGCATACGAGCAGTACTTC	CASSLYGGAYEQYF